This T cell receptor beta chain was sequenced in a study of T cell changes during pregnancy in multiple sclerosis. The CDR3 covers 15 residues. V was pared by 4 bases and J by 2 bases, with 3 bases of the junction left unmatched. Germline CDR1 reads MNHEY; CDR2 reads SVGAGI. Repertoires were generated with immunoSEQ multiplex PCR, while TCRdb's copy carries only in-frame clones and drops some. This table holds about 34,000 clones, about 87% found once. As regards this clone: Other nucleotide sequences from this sample produce the same CDR3.

The sequencing here drew on CD8+ T cells from peripheral blood mononuclear cells, taken in the third trimester of pregnancy. This chain connects TRBV6-5 to TRBJ2-3; 10 bases are a match to TRBD2. The origin of this receptor is a female donor with multiple sclerosis, enrolled in a pregnancy study. The CDR3 nucleotides read TGTGCCAGCAGTTCTACTAGCGGGGACACAGATACGCAGTATTTT. Its translation is CASSSTSGDTDTQYF.